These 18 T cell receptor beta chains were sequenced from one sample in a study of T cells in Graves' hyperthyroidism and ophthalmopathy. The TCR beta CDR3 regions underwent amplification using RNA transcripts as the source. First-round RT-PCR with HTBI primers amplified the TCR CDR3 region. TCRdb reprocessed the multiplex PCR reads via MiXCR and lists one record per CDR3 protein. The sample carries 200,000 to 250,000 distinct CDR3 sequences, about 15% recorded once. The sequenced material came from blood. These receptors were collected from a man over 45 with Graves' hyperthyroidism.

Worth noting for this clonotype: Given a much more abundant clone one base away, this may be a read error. CDR3 nucleotide sequence: TGTGCCTTGAGTGTCCAGGGCTTGGGCTACACCTTC. Translation gives CALSVQGLGYTF. V is TRBV30 and J is TRBJ1-2; D might be TRBD1 (5 bases). Germline-derived CDR1 and CDR2 are GTSNPN and SVGIG (reference sequence). The CDR3 contains 12 residues.

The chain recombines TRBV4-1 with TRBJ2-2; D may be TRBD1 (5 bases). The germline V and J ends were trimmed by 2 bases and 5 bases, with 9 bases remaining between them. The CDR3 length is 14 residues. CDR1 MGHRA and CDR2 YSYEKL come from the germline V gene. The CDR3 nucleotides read TGCGCCAGCAGCCAACTAAAGGGGACCGGGGAGCTGTTTTTT. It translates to CASSQLKGTGELFF.

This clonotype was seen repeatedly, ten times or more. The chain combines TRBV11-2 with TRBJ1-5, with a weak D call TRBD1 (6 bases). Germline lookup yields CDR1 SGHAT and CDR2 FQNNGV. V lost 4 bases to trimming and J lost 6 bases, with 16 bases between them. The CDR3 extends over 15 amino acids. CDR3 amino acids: CASSSQGGGGQPQHF. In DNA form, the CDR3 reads TGTGCCAGCAGCTCGCAAGGAGGGGGTGGTCAGCCCCAGCATTTT.

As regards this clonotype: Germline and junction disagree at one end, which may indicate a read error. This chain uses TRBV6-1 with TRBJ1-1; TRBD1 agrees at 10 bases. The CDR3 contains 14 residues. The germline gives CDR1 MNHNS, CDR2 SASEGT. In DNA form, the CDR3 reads TGCGCCAGCAGTCCGGGACAGGGGAGCACTGAAGCTTTCTTT. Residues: CASSPGQGSTEAFF.

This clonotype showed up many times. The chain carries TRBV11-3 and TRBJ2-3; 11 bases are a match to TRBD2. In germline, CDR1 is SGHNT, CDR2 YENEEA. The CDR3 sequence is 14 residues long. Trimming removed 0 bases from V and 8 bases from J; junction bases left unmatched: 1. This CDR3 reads CASSLDTSGSTQYF. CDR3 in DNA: TGTGCCAGCAGCTTAGATACTAGCGGGAGTACGCAGTATTTT. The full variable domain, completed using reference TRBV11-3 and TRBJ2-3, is EAGVVQSPRYKIIEKKQPVAFWCNPISGHNTLYWYLQNLGQGPELLIRYENEEAVDDSQLPKDRFSAERLKGVDSTLKIQPAELGDSAVYLCASSLDTSGSTQYFGPGTRLTVL.

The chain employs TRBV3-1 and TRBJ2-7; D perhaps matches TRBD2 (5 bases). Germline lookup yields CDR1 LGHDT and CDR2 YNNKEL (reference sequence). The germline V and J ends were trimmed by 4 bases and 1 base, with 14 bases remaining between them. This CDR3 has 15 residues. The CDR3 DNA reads TGTGCCAGCAGCCCACGGGGTGGGAGATCCTACGAGCAGTACTTC. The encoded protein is CASSPRGGRSYEQYF.

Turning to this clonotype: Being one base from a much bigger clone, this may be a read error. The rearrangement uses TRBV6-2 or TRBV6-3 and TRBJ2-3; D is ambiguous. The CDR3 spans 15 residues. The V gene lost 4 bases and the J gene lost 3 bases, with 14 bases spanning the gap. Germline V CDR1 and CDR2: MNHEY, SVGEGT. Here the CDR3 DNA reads TGTGCCAGCAGTTCGACTTCTAGTTCGACAGATACGCAGTATTTT. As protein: CASSSTSSSTDTQYF.

CDR3 protein: CASSRTGTSNQPQHF. The DNA for the CDR3 is TGTGCCAGCAGCAGGACAGGTACTAGCAATCAGCCCCAGCATTTT. The rearrangement links TRBV5-5 to TRBJ1-5, with 7 nucleotides matching TRBD1. This CDR3 region has 15 residues. The germline CDR1 and CDR2 sequences are SGHKS and YYEKEE (reference sequence). V was clipped by 4 bases and J by 0 bases; unmatched bases: 4.

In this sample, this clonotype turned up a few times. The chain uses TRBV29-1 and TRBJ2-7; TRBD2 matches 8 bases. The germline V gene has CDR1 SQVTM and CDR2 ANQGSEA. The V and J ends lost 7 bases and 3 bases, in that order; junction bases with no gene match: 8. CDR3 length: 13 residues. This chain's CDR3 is CSAGGGVGYEQYF. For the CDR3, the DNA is TGCAGCGCCGGGGGGGGGGTAGGCTACGAGCAGTACTTC.

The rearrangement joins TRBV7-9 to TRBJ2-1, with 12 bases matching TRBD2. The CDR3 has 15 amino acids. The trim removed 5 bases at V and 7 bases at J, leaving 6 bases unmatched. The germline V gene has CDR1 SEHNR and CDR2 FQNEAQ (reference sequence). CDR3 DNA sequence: TGTGCCAGCAGCCCACCTAGCGGGAGGGGAAATGAGCAGTTCTTC. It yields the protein CASSPPSGRGNEQFF.

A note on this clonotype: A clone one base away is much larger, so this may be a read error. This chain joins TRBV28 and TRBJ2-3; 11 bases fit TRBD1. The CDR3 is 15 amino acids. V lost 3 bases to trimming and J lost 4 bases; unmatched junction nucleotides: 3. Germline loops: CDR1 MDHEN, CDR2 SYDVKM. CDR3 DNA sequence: TGTGCCAGCAGTTTTTGGACAGGGGGCGCAGATACGCAGTATTTT. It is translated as CASSFWTGGADTQYF.

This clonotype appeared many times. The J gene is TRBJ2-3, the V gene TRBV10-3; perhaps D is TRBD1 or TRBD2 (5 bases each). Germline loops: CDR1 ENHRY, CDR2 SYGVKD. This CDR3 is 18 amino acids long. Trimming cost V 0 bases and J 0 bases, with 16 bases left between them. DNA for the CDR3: TGTGCCATCAGTGAGTCCCCCGGGACGCGAGCTAGCACAGATACGCAGTATTTT. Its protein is CAISESPGTRASTDTQYF.

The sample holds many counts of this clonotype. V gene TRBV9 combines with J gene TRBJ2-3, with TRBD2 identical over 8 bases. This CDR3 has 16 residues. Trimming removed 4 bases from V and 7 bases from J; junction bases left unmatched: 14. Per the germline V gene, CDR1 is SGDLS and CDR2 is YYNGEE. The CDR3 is CASSPRLLAGFNTQYF. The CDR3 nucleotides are TGTGCCAGCAGCCCTCGGCTTCTAGCGGGCTTTAATACGCAGTATTTT.

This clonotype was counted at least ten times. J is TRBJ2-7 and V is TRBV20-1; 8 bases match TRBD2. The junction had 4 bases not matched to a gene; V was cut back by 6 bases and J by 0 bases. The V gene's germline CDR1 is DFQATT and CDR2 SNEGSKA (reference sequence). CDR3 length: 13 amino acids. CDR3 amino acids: CSASGTSSYEQYF. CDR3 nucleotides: TGCAGTGCCTCCGGGACTAGCTCCTACGAGCAGTACTTC.

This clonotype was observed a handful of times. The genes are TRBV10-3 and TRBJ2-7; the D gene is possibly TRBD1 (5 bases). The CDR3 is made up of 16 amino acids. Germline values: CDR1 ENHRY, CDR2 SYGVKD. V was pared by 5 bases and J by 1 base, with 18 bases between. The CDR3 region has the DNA TGTGCCATCAGTCAACGAGCAGGGCCCCCTTCCTACGAGCAGTACTTC. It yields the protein CAISQRAGPPSYEQYF.

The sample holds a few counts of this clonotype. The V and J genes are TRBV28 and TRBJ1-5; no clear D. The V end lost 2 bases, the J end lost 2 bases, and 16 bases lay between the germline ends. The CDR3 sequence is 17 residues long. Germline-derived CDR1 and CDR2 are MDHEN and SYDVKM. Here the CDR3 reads CASSLRINLRRNQPQHF. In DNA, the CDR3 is TGTGCCAGCAGTTTAAGAATCAACCTTAGGCGCAATCAGCCCCAGCATTTT.

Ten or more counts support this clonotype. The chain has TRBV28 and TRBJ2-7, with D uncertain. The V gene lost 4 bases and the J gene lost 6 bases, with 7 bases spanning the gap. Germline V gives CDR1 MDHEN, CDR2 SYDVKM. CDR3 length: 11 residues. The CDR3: CASSSPFEQYF. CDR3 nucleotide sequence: TGTGCCAGCAGTTCTCCGTTCGAGCAGTACTTC. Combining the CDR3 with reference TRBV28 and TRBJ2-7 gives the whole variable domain DVKVTQSSRYLVKRTGEKVFLECVQDMDHENMFWYRQDPGLGLRLIYFSYDVKMKEKGDIPEGYSVSREKKERFSLILESASTNQTSMYLCASSSPFEQYFGPGTRLTVT.

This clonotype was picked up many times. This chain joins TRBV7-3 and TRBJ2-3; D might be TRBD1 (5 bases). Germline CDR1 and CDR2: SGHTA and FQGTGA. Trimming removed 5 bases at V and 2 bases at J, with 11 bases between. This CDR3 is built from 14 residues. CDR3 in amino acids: CASSTGGFTDTQYF. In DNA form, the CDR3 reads TGTGCCAGCAGCACAGGCGGTTTCACAGATACGCAGTATTTT.